One and the same sample provided the 2 T cell receptor beta chains below, sequenced in a study of PD-1 blockade in classical Hodgkin lymphoma. Time point of the sample: cycle 4 day 1 (C4D1), after more than five weeks of nivolumab. Every single patient, without exception, relapsed after autologous stem cell transplantation, and brentuximab vedotin exposure varied. Profiling relied on immunoSEQ multiplex PCR, and the TCRdb table lists in-frame clones only, not all of them. The sample lists more than 20,000 clones; roughly 88% were seen once. The sequencing used peripheral blood mononuclear cells (PBMCs), collected before the fourth cycle of nivolumab. All receptors come from a human donor with classical Hodgkin lymphoma.

This chain links TRBV18 with TRBJ1-2; TRBD1 aligns across 7 bases. CDR1 and CDR2 from the germline V gene are KGHSH and LQKENI. This CDR3 contains 14 residues. V shed 2 bases, J shed 4 bases, and the junction held 4 bases outside the gene matches. The CDR3 loop is CASSPDRQGYGYTF. In DNA, the CDR3 is TGTGCCAGCTCACCAGATAGACAGGGCTATGGCTACACCTTC.

The V gene is TRBV15, the J gene TRBJ2-7; D is unresolved. The CDR3 length is 14 residues. The germline V gene has CDR1 LNHNV and CDR2 YYDKDF (reference sequence). V lost 0 bases and J 3 bases, leaving 9 bases between the germline ends. The CDR3 region has the DNA TGTGCCACCAGCAGAGATCACGGTGACTACGAGCAGTACTTC. Residues: CATSRDHGDYEQYF.